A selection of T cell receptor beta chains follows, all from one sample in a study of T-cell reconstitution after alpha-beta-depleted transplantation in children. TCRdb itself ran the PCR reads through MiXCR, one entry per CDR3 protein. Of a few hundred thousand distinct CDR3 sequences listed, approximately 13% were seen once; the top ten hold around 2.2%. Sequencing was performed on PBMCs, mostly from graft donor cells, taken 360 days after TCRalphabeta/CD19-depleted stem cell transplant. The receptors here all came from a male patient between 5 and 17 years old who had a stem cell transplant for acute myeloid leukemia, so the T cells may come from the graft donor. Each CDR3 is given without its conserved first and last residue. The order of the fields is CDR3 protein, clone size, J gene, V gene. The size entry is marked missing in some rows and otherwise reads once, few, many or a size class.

CDR3aa: ASREALNEQF
abundance: many
j_gene: TRBJ2-1
v_gene: TRBV27

CDR3aa: ASSPYHLNNEQF
abundance: -
j_gene: TRBJ2-1
v_gene: TRBV7-9

CDR3aa: ASSLLAGGPTLGELF
abundance: -
j_gene: TRBJ2-2
v_gene: TRBV7-3

CDR3aa: SARDVWQGVLSFSNTEAF
abundance: once
j_gene: TRBJ1-1
v_gene: TRBV20-1

CDR3aa: ASSQGVASNQPQH
abundance: few
j_gene: TRBJ1-5
v_gene: TRBV3-1

CDR3aa: ASSWGTSGSRVYNEQF
abundance: -
j_gene: TRBJ2-1
v_gene: TRBV5-1

CDR3aa: ASISGTYSNQPQH
abundance: -
j_gene: TRBJ1-5
v_gene: TRBV28

CDR3aa: SVVGQGAVGGSYEQY
abundance: -
j_gene: TRBJ2-7
v_gene: TRBV29-1

CDR3aa: ANVQGASYNEQF
abundance: -
j_gene: TRBJ2-1
v_gene: TRBV2

CDR3aa: ASSIYVENTDTQY
abundance: -
j_gene: TRBJ2-3
v_gene: TRBV19

CDR3aa: ASSRPGLAGGPGHGETQY
abundance: few
j_gene: TRBJ2-5
v_gene: TRBV3-1

CDR3aa: SAQKLERGSETQY
abundance: -
j_gene: TRBJ2-5
v_gene: TRBV20-1

CDR3aa: ASSPPGTSREETQY
abundance: -
j_gene: TRBJ2-5
v_gene: TRBV18

CDR3aa: ASSVDGGGGSYEQY
abundance: few
j_gene: TRBJ2-7
v_gene: TRBV9

CDR3aa: ASGLVSYEQY
abundance: few
j_gene: TRBJ2-7
v_gene: TRBV12-3/TRBV12-4

CDR3aa: ASRISGGTDTQY
abundance: few
j_gene: TRBJ2-3
v_gene: TRBV30

CDR3aa: ASSVTVAGKETQY
abundance: few
j_gene: TRBJ2-5
v_gene: TRBV9

CDR3aa: ASSYDLSEAEQF
abundance: few
j_gene: TRBJ2-1
v_gene: TRBV7-6

CDR3aa: ASSFPPGLELGEQF
abundance: -
j_gene: TRBJ2-1
v_gene: TRBV12-3/TRBV12-4

CDR3aa: ASSERPGTSVNTGELF
abundance: few
j_gene: TRBJ2-2
v_gene: TRBV25-1

CDR3aa: ASSWRTGVMSYNEQF
abundance: -
j_gene: TRBJ2-1
v_gene: TRBV2

CDR3aa: ASSLGSYPGPHGELF
abundance: few
j_gene: TRBJ2-2
v_gene: TRBV11-3

CDR3aa: ASSLVPQY
abundance: many
j_gene: TRBJ2-3
v_gene: TRBV13

CDR3aa: ASSQDRGPAGETDTQY
abundance: few
j_gene: TRBJ2-3
v_gene: TRBV4-2

CDR3aa: ASSFLGTGVYEQY
abundance: many
j_gene: TRBJ2-7
v_gene: TRBV5-1

CDR3aa: SVRGLSSGANVLT
abundance: -
j_gene: TRBJ2-6
v_gene: TRBV29-1

CDR3aa: ASSLSSHSYEQY
abundance: few
j_gene: TRBJ2-7
v_gene: TRBV7-3

CDR3aa: ASSISGPIFGNEQF
abundance: few
j_gene: TRBJ2-1
v_gene: TRBV28

CDR3aa: ASSQDRSNNEQF
abundance: -
j_gene: TRBJ2-1
v_gene: TRBV4-3

CDR3aa: SAKGGGSYEQY
abundance: many
j_gene: TRBJ2-7
v_gene: TRBV20-1

CDR3aa: ASSLAPGQGLREQY
abundance: few
j_gene: TRBJ2-7
v_gene: TRBV7-9

CDR3aa: ASSFGLGANFYGYT
abundance: -
j_gene: TRBJ1-2
v_gene: TRBV12-3/TRBV12-4

CDR3aa: ASSQLTSGNHEQY
abundance: -
j_gene: TRBJ2-7
v_gene: TRBV3-1

CDR3aa: ASSFLISGRLETQY
abundance: -
j_gene: TRBJ2-5
v_gene: TRBV12-3/TRBV12-4

CDR3aa: ASSLAGAAPGYAQY
abundance: -
j_gene: TRBJ2-3
v_gene: TRBV7-8